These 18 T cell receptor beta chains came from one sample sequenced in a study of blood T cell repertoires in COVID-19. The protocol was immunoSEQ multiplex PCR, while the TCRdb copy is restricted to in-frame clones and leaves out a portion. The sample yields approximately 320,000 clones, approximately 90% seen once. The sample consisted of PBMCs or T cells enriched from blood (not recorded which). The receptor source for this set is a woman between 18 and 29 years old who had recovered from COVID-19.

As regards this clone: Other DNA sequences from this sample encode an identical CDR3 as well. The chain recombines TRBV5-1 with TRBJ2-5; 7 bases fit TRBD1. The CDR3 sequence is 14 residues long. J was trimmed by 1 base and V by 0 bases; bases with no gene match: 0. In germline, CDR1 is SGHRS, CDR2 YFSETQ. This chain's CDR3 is CASSLGTGQETQYF. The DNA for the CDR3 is TGCGCCAGCAGCTTGGGGACAGGCCAAGAGACCCAGTACTTC.

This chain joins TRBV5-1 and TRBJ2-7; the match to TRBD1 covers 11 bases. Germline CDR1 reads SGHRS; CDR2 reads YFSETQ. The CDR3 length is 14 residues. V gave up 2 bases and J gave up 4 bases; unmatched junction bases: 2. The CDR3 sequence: CASSFRDRGYEQYF. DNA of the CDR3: TGCGCCAGCAGCTTCCGGGACAGGGGGTACGAGCAGTACTTC.

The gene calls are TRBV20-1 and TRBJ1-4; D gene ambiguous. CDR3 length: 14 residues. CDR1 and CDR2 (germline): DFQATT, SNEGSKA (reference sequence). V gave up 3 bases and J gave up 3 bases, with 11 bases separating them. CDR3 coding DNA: TGCAGTGCTAGTATCCTGGCGGCTAATGAAAAACTGTTTTTT. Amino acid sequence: CSASILAANEKLFF.

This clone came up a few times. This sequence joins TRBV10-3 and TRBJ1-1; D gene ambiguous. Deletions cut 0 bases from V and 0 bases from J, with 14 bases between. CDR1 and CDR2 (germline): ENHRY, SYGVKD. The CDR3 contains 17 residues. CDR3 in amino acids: CAISESVFGRMNTEAFF. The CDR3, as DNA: TGTGCCATCAGTGAGTCTGTGTTTGGGAGAATGAACACTGAAGCTTTCTTT.

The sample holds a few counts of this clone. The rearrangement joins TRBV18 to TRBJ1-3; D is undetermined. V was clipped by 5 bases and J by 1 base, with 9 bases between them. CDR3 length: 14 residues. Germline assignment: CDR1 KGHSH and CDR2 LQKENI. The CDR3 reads CASSSGGSGNTIYF. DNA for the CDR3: TGTGCCAGCTCATCGGGTGGGTCTGGAAACACCATATATTTT.

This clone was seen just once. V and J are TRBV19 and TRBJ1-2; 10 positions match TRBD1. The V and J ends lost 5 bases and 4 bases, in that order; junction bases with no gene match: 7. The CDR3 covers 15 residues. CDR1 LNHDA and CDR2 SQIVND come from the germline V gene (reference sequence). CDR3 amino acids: CASSLKGQGFYGYTF. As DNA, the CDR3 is TGTGCCAGTAGTCTGAAGGGACAGGGGTTCTATGGCTACACCTTC. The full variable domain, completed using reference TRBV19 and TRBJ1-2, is DGGITQSPKYLFRKEGQNVTLSCEQNLNHDAMYWYRQDPGQGLRLIYYSQIVNDFQKGDIAEGYSVSREKKESFPLTVTSAQKNPTAFYLCASSLKGQGFYGYTFGSGTRLTVV.

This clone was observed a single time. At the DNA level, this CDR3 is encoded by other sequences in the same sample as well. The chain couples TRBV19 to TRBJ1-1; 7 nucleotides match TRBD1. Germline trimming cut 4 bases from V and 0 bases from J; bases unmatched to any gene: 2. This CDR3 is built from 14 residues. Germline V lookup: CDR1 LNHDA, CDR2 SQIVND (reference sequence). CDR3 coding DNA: TGTGCCAGTAGTACCAGGGGGTTGAACACTGAAGCTTTCTTT. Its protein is CASSTRGLNTEAFF.

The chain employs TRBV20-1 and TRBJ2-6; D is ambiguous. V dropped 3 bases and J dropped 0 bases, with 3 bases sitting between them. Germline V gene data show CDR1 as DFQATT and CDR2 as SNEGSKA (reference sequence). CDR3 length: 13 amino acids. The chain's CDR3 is CSASYSGANVLTF. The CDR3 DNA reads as TGCAGTGCTAGTTACTCTGGGGCCAACGTCCTGACTTTC.

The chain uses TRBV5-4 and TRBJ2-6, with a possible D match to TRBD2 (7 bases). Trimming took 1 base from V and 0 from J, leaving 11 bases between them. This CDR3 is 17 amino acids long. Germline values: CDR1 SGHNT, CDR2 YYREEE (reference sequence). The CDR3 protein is CASSLTGGISGANVLTF. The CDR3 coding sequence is TGTGCCAGCAGCTTGACGGGGGGCATCTCTGGGGCCAACGTCCTGACTTTC.

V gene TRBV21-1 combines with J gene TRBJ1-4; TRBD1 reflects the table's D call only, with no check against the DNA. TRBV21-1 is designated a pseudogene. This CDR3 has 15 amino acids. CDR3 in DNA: TGTGCCAGCACCCTCAAGGGGTATTTTAATGAAAAACTGTTTTTT. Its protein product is CASTLKGYFNEKLFF.

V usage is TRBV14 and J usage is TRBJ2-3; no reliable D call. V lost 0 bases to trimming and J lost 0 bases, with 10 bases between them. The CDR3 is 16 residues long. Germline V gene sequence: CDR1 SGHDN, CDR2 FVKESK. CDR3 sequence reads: CASSQDWARSTDTQYF. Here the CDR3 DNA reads TGTGCCAGCAGCCAAGATTGGGCAAGGAGCACAGATACGCAGTATTTT.

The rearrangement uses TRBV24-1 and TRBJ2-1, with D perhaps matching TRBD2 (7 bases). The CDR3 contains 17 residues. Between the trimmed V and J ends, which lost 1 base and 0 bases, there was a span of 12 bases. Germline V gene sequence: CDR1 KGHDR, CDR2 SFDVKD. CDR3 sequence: CATSDLGGGSSYNEQFF. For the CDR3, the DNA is TGTGCCACCAGTGATTTAGGGGGGGGGAGCTCCTACAATGAGCAGTTCTTC.

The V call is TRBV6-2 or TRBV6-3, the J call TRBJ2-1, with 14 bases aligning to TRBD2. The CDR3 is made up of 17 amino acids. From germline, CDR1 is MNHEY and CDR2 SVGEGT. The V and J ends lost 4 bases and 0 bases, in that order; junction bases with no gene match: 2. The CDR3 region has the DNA TGTGCCAGCAGTTGGACTAGCGGGGGGCCCTCCTACAATGAGCAGTTCTTC. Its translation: CASSWTSGGPSYNEQFF.

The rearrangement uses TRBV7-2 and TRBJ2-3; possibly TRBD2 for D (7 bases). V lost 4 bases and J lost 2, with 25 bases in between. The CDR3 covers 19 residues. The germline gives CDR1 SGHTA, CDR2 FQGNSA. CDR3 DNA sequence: TGTGCCAGCAGCTCCCAATTGGGGCGGGGGCCTACTACCACAGATACGCAGTATTTT. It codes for CASSSQLGRGPTTTDTQYF.

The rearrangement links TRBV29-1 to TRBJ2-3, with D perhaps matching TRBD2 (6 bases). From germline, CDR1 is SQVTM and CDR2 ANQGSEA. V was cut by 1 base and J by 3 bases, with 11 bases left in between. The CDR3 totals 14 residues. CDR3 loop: CSVEGGRGTDTQYF. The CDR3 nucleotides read TGCAGCGTTGAAGGAGGCCGGGGGACAGATACGCAGTATTTT.

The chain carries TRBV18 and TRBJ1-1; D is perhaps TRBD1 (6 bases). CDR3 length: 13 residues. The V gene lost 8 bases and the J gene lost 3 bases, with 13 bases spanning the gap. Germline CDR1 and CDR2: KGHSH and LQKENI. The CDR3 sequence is CASLQGRDTEAFF. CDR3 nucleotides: TGTGCCAGCCTACAGGGTAGGGACACTGAAGCTTTCTTT.

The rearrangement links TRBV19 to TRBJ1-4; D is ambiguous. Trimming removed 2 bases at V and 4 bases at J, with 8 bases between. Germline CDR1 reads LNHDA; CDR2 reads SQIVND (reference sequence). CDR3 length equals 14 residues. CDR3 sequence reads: CASSIFRNNEKLFF. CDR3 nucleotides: TGTGCCAGTAGTATATTCAGGAATAATGAAAAACTGTTTTTT.

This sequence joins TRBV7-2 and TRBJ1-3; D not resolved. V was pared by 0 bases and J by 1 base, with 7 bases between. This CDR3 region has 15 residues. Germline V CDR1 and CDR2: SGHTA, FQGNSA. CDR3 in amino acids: CASSLARGSGNTIYF. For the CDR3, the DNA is TGTGCCAGCAGCTTAGCCAGAGGGTCTGGAAACACCATATATTTT. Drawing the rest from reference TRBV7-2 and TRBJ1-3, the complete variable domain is GAGVSQSPSNKVTEKGKDVELRCDPISGHTALYWYRQSLGQGLEFLIYFQGNSAPDKSGLPSDRFSAERTGGSVSTLTIQRTQQEDSAVYLCASSLARGSGNTIYFGEGSWLTVV.